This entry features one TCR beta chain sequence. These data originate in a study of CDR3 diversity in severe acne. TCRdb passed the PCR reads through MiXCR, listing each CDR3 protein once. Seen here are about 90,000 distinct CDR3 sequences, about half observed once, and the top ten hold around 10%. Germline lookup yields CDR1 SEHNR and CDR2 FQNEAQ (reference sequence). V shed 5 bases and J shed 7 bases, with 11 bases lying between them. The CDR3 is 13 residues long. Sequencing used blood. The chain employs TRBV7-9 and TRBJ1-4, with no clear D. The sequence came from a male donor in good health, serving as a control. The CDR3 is CASSATLGEKLFF. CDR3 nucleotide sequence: TGTGCCAGCAGCGCAACACTGGGTGAAAAACTGTTTTTT.